The 11 T cell receptor beta chains below were found in one sample sequenced in a study of radiation and T cells in renal cell carcinoma (dated by TCRdb to the early 2020s). In the paper's terms, the time point label means: baseline pretreatment blood. Read against the paper, the sample's treatment or condition label means: 15 Gy SBRT to primary tumor, nephrectomy 4 weeks later. Libraries were made using the immunoSEQ multiplex PCR assay. Held by TCRdb, this immuneACCESS table contains in-frame sequences only and omits some clones. Under half of the omission traces to an unresolved V gene where checked; the cause of the rest is unknown. The table for this sample lists around 94,000 clones; approximately 86% of them were counted only once. About 7.9% of the sample is held by the ten biggest clonotypes. The specimen was blood, collected from a patient whose treatment included radiotherapy and nephrectomy. Source of these receptors: a man aged 45-65 years with renal cell carcinoma.

This chain joins TRBV5-1 and TRBJ2-5, with TRBD2 identical over 15 bases. In germline, CDR1 is SGHRS, CDR2 YFSETQ. The ends lost 4 bases at V and 5 bases at J; junction bases unmatched: 12. The length of the CDR3 is 18 residues. The CDR3 DNA follows: TGCGCCAGCAGCATGGGGACTAGCGGGGGGTTCCTTGGGGAGACCCAGTACTTC. Its translation: CASSMGTSGGFLGETQYF.

This clone was picked up a small number of times. The chain joins TRBV30 to TRBJ1-6, with D uncertain. The CDR3 has 15 amino acids. The V end lost 0 bases, the J end lost 7 bases, and 13 bases lay between the germline ends. Germline V lookup: CDR1 GTSNPN, CDR2 SVGIG (reference sequence). In nucleotides, the CDR3 is TGTGCCTGGAGTGTAATGGACCCAAGCAATTCACCCCTCCACTTT. It specifies CAWSVMDPSNSPLHF.

The chain couples TRBV29-1 to TRBJ1-2; 10 bases agree with TRBD1. Per germline, CDR1 SQVTM and CDR2 ANQGSEA. The trim removed 1 base at V and 10 bases at J, leaving 9 bases unmatched. The CDR3 loop spans 14 amino acids. CDR3 sequence: CSVEGQGAGHIYTF. CDR3 coding DNA: TGCAGCGTTGAAGGACAGGGGGCTGGACACATCTACACCTTC.

The V gene is TRBV7-8, the J gene TRBJ2-5; TRBD2 aligns across 14 bases. The CDR3 has 17 amino acids. V lost 3 bases to trimming and J lost 4 bases; unmatched junction nucleotides: 7. Germline V gene lookup returns CDR1 SGHVS and CDR2 FQNEAQ. CDR3 residues: CASSLELGTSGRETQYF. The DNA of the CDR3 is TGTGCCAGCAGCTTGGAGTTAGGGACTAGCGGGAGAGAGACCCAGTACTTC.

The chain carries TRBV18 and TRBJ2-6; D ambiguous. Germline V gene lookup returns CDR1 KGHSH and CDR2 LQKENI. The CDR3 length is 16 residues. Deletions cut 4 bases from V and 0 bases from J, with 10 bases between. Written as DNA, the CDR3 is TGTGCCAGCTCACTAGAGACCGTCTCTGGGGCCAACGTCCTGACTTTC. Its translation is CASSLETVSGANVLTF. The full variable domain, completed using reference TRBV18 and TRBJ2-6, is NAGVMQNPRHLVRRRGQEARLRCSPMKGHSHVYWYRQLPEEGLKFMVYLQKENIIDESGMPKERFSAEFPKEGPSILRIQQVVRGDSAAYFCASSLETVSGANVLTFGAGSRLTVL.

V usage is TRBV11-2 and J usage is TRBJ2-1, with D maybe TRBD2 (5 bases). Germline CDR1 SGHAT, CDR2 FQNNGV. The CDR3 spans 11 residues. V gave up 5 bases and J gave up 10 bases, with 9 bases separating them. The CDR3 is CASSPRGEQFF. The CDR3 DNA is TGTGCCAGCAGCCCCCGGGGAGAGCAGTTCTTC.

DNA for the CDR3: TGTGCCAGCGGGTACTACGAGCAGTACTTC. Encoded protein: CASGYYEQYF. V usage is TRBV2 and J usage is TRBJ2-7; D is ambiguous. There are 10 residues in the CDR3. Germline V CDR1 and CDR2: SNHLY, FYNNEI. V lost 8 bases and J lost 3, with 5 bases in between.

The chain recombines TRBV9 with TRBJ1-2; D possibly corresponds to TRBD1 (6 bases). Trimming took off 3 bases at V and 1 base at J, with 7 bases between the two ends. Germline V CDR1 and CDR2: SGDLS, YYNGEE. The length of the CDR3 is 13 residues. CDR3 nucleotide sequence: TGTGCCAGCAGCGCACAGGGTAACTATGGCTACACCTTC. Translation gives CASSAQGNYGYTF.

For the CDR3, the DNA is TGTGCCAGCAGTGGGGGGGGTACGGTGGACATTCAGTACTTC. Residues: CASSGGGTVDIQYF. The V call is TRBV2, the J call TRBJ2-4; 7 bases line up with TRBD2. V shed 4 bases, J shed 8 bases, and the junction held 8 bases outside the gene matches. CDR1 is SNHLY and CDR2 is FYNNEI in the germline V gene. CDR3 length equals 14 residues.

The genes are TRBV2 and TRBJ1-5; the D gene is possibly TRBD1 (5 bases). The CDR3 spans 19 residues. In germline, CDR1 is SNHLY, CDR2 FYNNEI. Trimming removed 0 bases from V and 2 bases from J, with 20 bases in between. The CDR3 loop reads CASSEALVRAFGGNQPQHF. Written as DNA, the CDR3 is TGTGCCAGCAGTGAAGCGCTTGTCAGGGCCTTTGGGGGCAATCAGCCCCAGCATTTT.

The genes are TRBV6-1 and TRBJ2-1; TRBD1 agrees at 9 bases. Germline CDR1 and CDR2: MNHNS and SASEGT. The ends lost 6 bases at V and 7 bases at J; junction bases unmatched: 7. This CDR3 contains 14 residues. DNA of the CDR3: TGTGCCAGCAGGGGGATGACAGGGGGAAATGAGCAGTTCTTC. It encodes CASRGMTGGNEQFF.